Below, 18 T cell receptor beta chains from the same sample are listed, as sequenced in a study of cytotoxic CD8 clonotypes in ibrutinib-treated CLL. TCRdb's table, derived via immunoSEQ multiplex PCR, lists solely in-frame clones and lacks some. The table lists roughly 200,000 clones, approximately 72% of them singletons. The specimen was PBMCs, collected after 24 months of ibrutinib treatment. These receptors were collected from a human donor with chronic lymphocytic leukemia.

V is TRBV9 and J is TRBJ2-2, with 13 bases lining up with TRBD2. The germline V gene has CDR1 SGDLS and CDR2 YYNGEE. V dropped 4 bases and J dropped 6; count of bases not matched to a gene: 9. The CDR3 is 17 residues long. This chain's CDR3 is CASSPGTSGILSGELFF. In nucleotides, the CDR3 is TGTGCCAGCAGCCCAGGGACTAGCGGGATCCTGTCCGGGGAGCTGTTTTTT.

V and J are TRBV10-3 and TRBJ2-3; 8 positions agree with TRBD1. Germline CDR1 and CDR2: ENHRY and SYGVKD. J gave up 4 bases and V 3 bases, and 6 bases lay outside the gene matches. The CDR3 sequence is 15 residues long. Here the CDR3 DNA reads TGTGCCATCAGTGACATCTCGACAGGGGCAGATACGCAGTATTTT. This codes for CAISDISTGADTQYF.

V is TRBV4-3 and J is TRBJ2-1; weak D call: TRBD2 (5 bases). The V gene's germline CDR1 is LGHNA and CDR2 YSLEER. The length of the CDR3 is 16 residues. V was pared by 3 bases and J by 1 base, with 13 bases between. CDR3 sequence (DNA): TGCGCCAGCAGCCATCGGTTCGGAGGATCCTACAATGAGCAGTTCTTC. This translates into CASSHRFGGSYNEQFF.

The chain uses TRBV6-5 and TRBJ1-4; 11 positions agree with TRBD1. Germline-derived CDR1 and CDR2 are MNHEY and SVGAGI. The ends lost 0 bases at V and 8 bases at J; junction bases unmatched: 2. The CDR3 sequence is 15 residues long. CDR3: CASSYSGQGDEKLFF. The CDR3 DNA reads TGTGCCAGCAGTTACTCGGGACAGGGGGACGAAAAACTGTTTTTT.

This rearrangement joins TRBV7-2 to TRBJ2-2; D remains ambiguous. CDR3 length: 14 residues. Germline-derived CDR1 and CDR2 are SGHTA and FQGNSA. Trimming shortened V by 1 base and J by 1 base, and 4 bases separated the two germline ends. CDR3 coding DNA: TGTGCCAGCAGCTTAGATAGGAACACCGGGGAGCTGTTTTTT. Translated, it gives CASSLDRNTGELFF.

This chain connects TRBV7-3 to TRBJ2-3, with TRBD2 matching 10 bases. Germline V gene sequence: CDR1 SGHTA, CDR2 FQGTGA. The CDR3 loop spans 17 amino acids. With 5 bases clipped from V and 4 bases from J, the junction kept 12 bases outside the gene matches. The CDR3 DNA reads as TGTGCCAGCAGCCGAAAGGCTAGCGGGAGTCGGGCAGATACGCAGTATTTT. This gives the protein CASSRKASGSRADTQYF.

This chain uses TRBV12-5 with TRBJ2-1; TRBD1 matches at 11 bases. This CDR3 is 17 amino acids long. The J segment lost 8 bases and the V segment lost 0 bases, leaving 9 bases of the junction unmatched. Germline V gene sequence: CDR1 LGHNT, CDR2 FRNRAP. CDR3 region: CASGLVAGTGGEYEQFF. In DNA, the CDR3 is TGTGCTAGTGGTTTGGTAGCCGGGACAGGGGGTGAGTATGAGCAGTTCTTC.

This clone was seen only a few times. The V and J genes are TRBV27 and TRBJ2-7; weak D call: TRBD1 (6 bases). V was cut by 3 bases and J by 0 bases, with 9 bases left in between. Germline CDR1 MNHEY, CDR2 SMNVEV (reference sequence). The CDR3 sequence is 14 residues long. Written as DNA, the CDR3 is TGTGCCAGCAGTTTTACGGACAGCTCCTACGAGCAGTACTTC. Translating gives CASSFTDSSYEQYF.

This clone appeared many times. This rearrangement joins TRBV15 to TRBJ1-2, with TRBD1 identical over 7 bases. The V gene's germline CDR1 is LNHNV and CDR2 YYDKDF (reference sequence). The CDR3 contains 16 residues. V lost 1 base, J lost 3 bases, and 8 bases stayed unmatched. CDR3 coding DNA: TGTGCCACCAGCAGAGGAATACAGGGGTTCGACTATGGCTACACCTTC. Translating it yields CATSRGIQGFDYGYTF.

The genes are TRBV10-2 and TRBJ1-1; perhaps TRBD1 as D (5 bases). Trimming took off 8 bases at V and 1 base at J, with 17 bases between the two ends. Germline CDR1 WSHSY, CDR2 SAAADI. The CDR3 covers 15 residues. The CDR3 DNA sequence: TGCGCCAGCGGATTGATAGACAGACGGAACACTGAAGCTTTCTTT. Residues: CASGLIDRRNTEAFF.

Written as DNA, the CDR3 is TGTGCCAGCTCAACCTCCCCGGGGGCTAGCACAGATACGCAGTATTTT. The encoded protein is CASSTSPGASTDTQYF. The rearrangement joins TRBV18 to TRBJ2-3; D could derive from TRBD1 or TRBD2 (6 bases each). The CDR3 totals 16 residues. V shed 5 bases and J shed 0 bases, with 15 bases lying between them. CDR1 is KGHSH, CDR2 LQKENI, per germline.

The chain joins TRBV2 to TRBJ2-7; 9 nucleotides agree with TRBD2. With V trimmed by 6 bases and J by 5 bases, 11 bases remained unmatched. The germline V gene encodes CDR1 SNHLY and CDR2 FYNNEI. CDR3 length: 15 residues. The CDR3 here is CASRIFSGSFDEQYF. DNA for the CDR3: TGTGCCAGCAGAATATTTAGCGGGAGTTTCGACGAGCAGTACTTC.

This clone was seen more than once but under ten times. The chain recombines TRBV18 with TRBJ1-5; maybe TRBD1 (6 bases). Germline loops: CDR1 KGHSH, CDR2 LQKENI. Trimming shortened V by 4 bases and J by 0 bases, and 7 bases separated the two germline ends. The CDR3 sequence is 14 residues long. CDR3 bases: TGTGCCAGCTCACTGGACAGTAGCAATCAGCCCCAGCATTTT. Protein sequence: CASSLDSSNQPQHF. Full variable domain (outside the CDR3, taken from reference TRBV18 and TRBJ1-5): NAGVMQNPRHLVRRRGQEARLRCSPMKGHSHVYWYRQLPEEGLKFMVYLQKENIIDESGMPKERFSAEFPKEGPSILRIQQVVRGDSAAYFCASSLDSSNQPQHFGDGTRLSIL.

This clone has a single count. The V gene is TRBV30, the J gene TRBJ1-1; TRBD1 is a possible D gene (6 bases). V lost 0 bases and J 3 bases, leaving 11 bases between the germline ends. The CDR3 has 14 residues. Germline V gene data show CDR1 as GTSNPN and CDR2 as SVGIG (reference sequence). CDR3 DNA sequence: TGTGCCTGGAGTGTACGCAGGGGAGACACTGAAGCTTTCTTT. Translation: CAWSVRRGDTEAFF.

The chain links TRBV2 to TRBJ2-1; 7 bases fit TRBD1. V lost 6 bases, J lost 5 bases, and 4 bases stayed unmatched. Per germline, CDR1 SNHLY and CDR2 FYNNEI. The CDR3 runs 13 residues. The CDR3 protein is CASRQGLDNEQFF. In DNA form, the CDR3 reads TGTGCCAGCAGACAGGGGTTGGACAATGAGCAGTTCTTC.

The rearrangement joins TRBV6-4 to TRBJ2-3, with 10 bases identical to TRBD2. The junction had 4 bases not matched to a gene; V was cut back by 3 bases and J by 4 bases. Germline values: CDR1 MRHNA, CDR2 SNTAGT. There are 15 residues in the CDR3. Here the CDR3 reads CASSETSGPADTQYF. In nucleotides, the CDR3 is TGTGCCAGCAGTGAGACTAGCGGGCCCGCAGATACGCAGTATTTT.

This chain links TRBV30 with TRBJ2-3; 13 bases are a match to TRBD2. This CDR3 contains 17 residues. Germline lookup yields CDR1 GTSNPN and CDR2 SVGIG (reference sequence). V shed 8 bases and J 3 bases; nucleotides not matched to a gene: 14. The CDR3 DNA follows: TGTGCCCGTGGACTAGCGGGAGTAGGTGGATGGACAGATACGCAGTATTTT. Residues: CARGLAGVGGWTDTQYF.

The V gene is TRBV5-1, the J gene TRBJ2-5, with TRBD2 as a possible D gene (6 bases). The DNA end favors TRBJ2-7, so the J call may be wrong. CDR3 length: 14 amino acids. Germline CDR1 reads SGHRS; CDR2 reads YFSETQ. Here the CDR3 DNA reads TGCGCCAGCAGGCCACAAGGAGGGACCTACGAGCAGTACTTC. Its protein is CASRPQGGTYEQYF.